This T cell receptor (beta chain) derives from a study of blood T cell repertoires in COVID-19. Authors' analysis steps: Nucleated cell number was recorded as an estimate derived from reference gene primer amplification. The repertoire was sequenced with immunoSEQ multiplex PCR; TCRdb's copy has only in-frame clones and lacks some. The D gene and trimming were derived from the DNA, and the V and J assignments and clone size from that table. This sample has fewer than 250,000 clones; roughly 80% occur once, and the top ten carry around 2.3%. The sequenced sample was peripheral blood. This receptor was identified in a woman aged 40-49 years with active or convalescent COVID-19.

CDR3 sequence: CASSGGGGWREKLFF. For the CDR3, the DNA is TGTGCCAGCAGTGGAGGAGGGGGCTGGCGTGAAAAACTGTTTTTT. The gene calls are TRBV27 and TRBJ1-4; TRBD1 agrees at 7 bases. Trimming removed 5 bases from V and 7 bases from J; junction bases left unmatched: 10. CDR1 and CDR2 (germline): MNHEY, SMNVEV (reference sequence). This CDR3 has 15 amino acids.